Sequencing of this T cell receptor (beta chain) was carried out in a study of T cells in narcolepsy. As for the study in general: Donors had narcolepsy type 1 or type 2, or were healthy controls. Regarding the study as a whole: Healthy controls reportedly lacked the autoreactive clonotypes serially found in patients' blood. Autoreactive HCRT-specific and TRIB2-specific clonotypes were marked in same-patient CSF-versus-blood CD4+ comparisons.

Assay: immunoSEQ multiplex PCR; the TCRdb copy retains only in-frame clones and omits some. The data show 25,000 to 30,000 clones, around 87% seen once. With regard to this clone: The target antigen is unknown.

The CDR3 contains 14 residues. CDR1 and CDR2 (germline): MNHEY, SMNVEV (reference sequence). Trimming removed 7 bases from V and 9 bases from J; junction bases left unmatched: 7. The rearrangement joins TRBV27 to TRBJ2-1; 12 bases match TRBD2. This receptor was taken from a human donor in good health. Sequencing input: memory (CD45RA-) CD4+ T cells from blood. CDR3 sequence: CASTPSGGAFEQFF. The DNA for the CDR3 is TGTGCCAGCACCCCTAGCGGGGGGGCCTTTGAGCAGTTCTTC.